The clone carrying this T cell receptor beta chain was observed a few times. V was pared by 0 bases and J by 8 bases, with 11 bases between. There are 13 residues in the CDR3. From germline, CDR1 is SGHNT and CDR2 YYREEE (reference sequence). This sample is part of a study of beta chain features in type 1 diabetes. The isolated RNA, all of it, was reverse transcribed, so expressed TCRB transcripts were what got sequenced. Using immunoSEQ multiplex PCR, the repertoire was profiled, and TCRdb retains in-frame clones only, with some absent. The profile shows under 250,000 clones, 25% to 30% of them singletons.

The sequencing sample was made of central memory CD4+ T cells from blood. The V and J genes are TRBV5-4 and TRBJ1-2; a weak D match, TRBD1 (5 bases). The sequence was obtained from a man aged 25-45 years in good health. Here the CDR3 reads CASSLVPGEGYTF. The DNA of the CDR3 is TGTGCCAGCAGCTTGGTCCCGGGGGAAGGCTACACCTTC.